This is a list of T cell receptor beta chains from one sample in a study of blood T cell repertoires in COVID-19. Generated by immunoSEQ multiplex PCR, the TCRdb table keeps only in-frame clones and is missing some. The sample yields roughly 200,000 clones, about 89% seen once. Material for sequencing was peripheral blood. The origin of the receptors is a man aged 35-49 years with acute or convalescent COVID-19. Both conserved end residues are part of each CDR3. The order of the fields is J gene, clone size, V gene, CDR3 protein. Expanded clones are given a class, and other clones once, few, many or no size at all.

>TRBJ1-5|.|TRBV28
CASSFGQLNQPQHF
>TRBJ1-1|.|TRBV5-4
CASSGRGRNTEAFF
>TRBJ2-5|.|TRBV7-2
CASSLSSLVGETQYF
>TRBJ1-1|.|TRBV12-3/TRBV12-4
CASRTTQGAEAFF
>TRBJ1-6|.|TRBV19
CASTGTISSPLHF
>TRBJ2-7|.|TRBV28
CASSTRTITGEQYF
>TRBJ2-7|.|TRBV7-2
CASSLMMTGEVPYEQYF
>TRBJ1-6|.|TRBV7-3
CASSLNGGEPLHF
>TRBJ2-5|.|TRBV29-1
CSIEQFQETQYF
>TRBJ1-4|.|TRBV6-5
CATREGPALNEKLFF
>TRBJ1-5|.|TRBV6-5
CASSYTGTGAQPQHF
>TRBJ1-1|.|TRBV19
CASSIRGSRGQGAQVNTEAFF
>TRBJ1-2|.|TRBV10-2
CASSGGQGNLNGYTF
>TRBJ1-5|.|TRBV7-8
CASSPTHRGPQHF
>TRBJ2-5|.|TRBV13
CASSSDRGQETQYF
>TRBJ2-5|.|TRBV19
CASSMGIFTGTQYF
>TRBJ1-5|.|TRBV6-2/TRBV6-3
CASSYPGGNQPQHF
>TRBJ1-2|.|TRBV3-1/TRBV3-2
CASTPTRQSSGYTF
>TRBJ1-2|.|TRBV9
CASSLLGATHRYGYTF
>TRBJ1-3|.|TRBV28
CASTGGGYSGNTIYF
>TRBJ2-1|.|TRBV30
CAWLLAGRSYNEQFF
>TRBJ2-7|.|TRBV7-8
CASSSPDSTHYEQYF
>TRBJ1-1|.|TRBV7-6
CASSLLSSDTEAFF
>TRBJ2-5|.|TRBV20-1
CSALTRETQYF
>TRBJ2-3|.|TRBV27
CASMWTGGADTQYF
>TRBJ1-2|once|TRBV4-1
CASSQGLYGYTF
>TRBJ1-1|.|TRBV7-2
CASSLGHANTEAFF
>TRBJ2-5|.|TRBV11-3
CASSLRDRVRETQYF
>TRBJ2-1|.|TRBV2
CASRGVGEQFF
>TRBJ2-1|.|TRBV2
CASSLLAAFNEQFF
>TRBJ2-5|.|TRBV4-3
CASSQDIWISETQYF
>TRBJ2-3|.|TRBV7-9
CASSVGTIDSTDTQYF
>TRBJ2-7|.|TRBV2
CASSNSGGAYEQYF
>TRBJ2-7|.|TRBV3-1/TRBV3-2
CASSQGTGSSYEQYF
>TRBJ2-7|.|TRBV5-1
CASTPAADHYEQYF
>TRBJ2-5|.|TRBV6-9
CASSSGLAGQETQYF
>TRBJ1-2|.|TRBV6-5
CASTYPGGGDGYTF
>TRBJ1-2|.|TRBV28
CASSSTGSIDGYTF
>TRBJ2-7|.|TRBV5-1
CASSSGLAGYEQYF
>TRBJ1-2|.|TRBV6-1
CASSETGGHGYTF
>TRBJ2-1|.|TRBV27
CASSFGQGRQNEQFF
>TRBJ2-5|.|TRBV5-4
CASSATQGGQYETQYF
>TRBJ2-3|.|TRBV20-1
CSASSRGPTDTQYF
>TRBJ1-2|.|TRBV27
CASTAGWGGYTF
>TRBJ2-1|.|TRBV5-6
CASSRGQSGYNEQFF
>TRBJ2-7|.|TRBV4-1
CASSPGLAGVEQYF
>TRBJ1-1|.|TRBV20-1
CSLFPSTEAFF
>TRBJ2-1|.|TRBV5-1
CASSLGWAGNNEQFF
>TRBJ1-4|.|TRBV7-8
CASSLGQGAGANEKLFF
>TRBJ1-2|.|TRBV7-2
CASSSLATSYGYTF
>TRBJ2-1|.|TRBV30
CACSTSGGAYNEQFF
>TRBJ2-7|.|TRBV5-6
CASSLEGYEQYF
>TRBJ2-5|.|TRBV4-3
CASSQQTGLQETQYF
>TRBJ1-1|.|TRBV7-3
CASSLNPTGGTEAFF
>TRBJ1-3|.|TRBV19
CASASGGTGNTIYF
>TRBJ2-7|.|TRBV6-5
CASSYGMPRANEQYF
>TRBJ1-1|once|TRBV5-1
CASSLGQGGVTEAFF
>TRBJ1-6|few|TRBV6-6
CASSSQGSTYNSPLHF
>TRBJ2-7|.|TRBV7-2
CASSQQGGLYEQYF